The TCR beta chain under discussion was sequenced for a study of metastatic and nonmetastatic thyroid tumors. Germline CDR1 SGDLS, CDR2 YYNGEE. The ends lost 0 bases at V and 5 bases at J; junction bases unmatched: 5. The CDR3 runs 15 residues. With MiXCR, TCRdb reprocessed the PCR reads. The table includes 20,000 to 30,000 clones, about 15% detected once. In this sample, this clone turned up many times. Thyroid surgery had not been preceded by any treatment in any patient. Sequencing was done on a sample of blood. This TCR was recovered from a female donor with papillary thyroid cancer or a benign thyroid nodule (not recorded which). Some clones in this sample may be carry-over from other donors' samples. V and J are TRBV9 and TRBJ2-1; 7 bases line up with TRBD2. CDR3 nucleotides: TGTGCCAGCAGCGTAGCGGGAGGCGAAAACAATGAGCAGTTCTTC. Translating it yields CASSVAGGENNEQFF. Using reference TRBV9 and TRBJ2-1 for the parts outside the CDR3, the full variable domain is DSGVTQTPKHLITATGQRVTLRCSPRSGDLSVYWYQQSLDQGLQFLIQYYNGEERAKGNILERFSAQQFPDLHSELNLSSLELGDSALYFCASSVAGGENNEQFFGPGTRLTVL.